The present entry profiles one T cell receptor (beta chain) with its context. The data are from a study of T cells in Graves' hyperthyroidism and ophthalmopathy. From RNA transcripts, TCR beta CDR3 regions were amplified. First-round RT-PCR targeting the TCR CDR3 was performed with the HTBI primer set. One entry per CDR3 protein, called by TCRdb with MiXCR from the multiplex PCR reads. Here the sample spans hundreds of thousands of distinct CDR3 sequences, over 15% being singletons. Graves' hyperthyroidism without ophthalmopathy progression within 18 months was termed stable. Orbital computed tomography and thyroid ultrasound, together with serum TRAb and thyroxine and clinical symptoms, were used for diagnoses. Cells are PBMCs isolated from more than 8.5 ml of fresh blood. The CDR3 covers 17 residues. V shed 5 bases and J shed 6 bases, with 23 bases lying between them. Germline lookup yields CDR1 SGHAT and CDR2 FQNNGV.

Material for sequencing was blood. The V call is TRBV11-2, the J call TRBJ1-5; maybe TRBD1 (6 bases). This receptor was taken from a woman in her late teens or twenties with Graves' hyperthyroidism. The CDR3 nucleotides are TGTGCCAGCAGCCTAGGGATTACAGGGATGGGCGGTCAGCCCCAGCATTTT. Residues: CASSLGITGMGGQPQHF.